The 24 T cell receptor beta chains below come from one sample, sequenced in a study of blood T cell repertoires in COVID-19. Sequencing was performed with immunoSEQ multiplex PCR; in TCRdb, only in-frame clones are kept and a portion is missing. The table shows 80,000 to 100,000 clones, with 81% occurring only once. Sequenced input: peripheral blood. The receptors come from a man in his sixties with acute or convalescent COVID-19.

The chain is built from TRBV4-2 and TRBJ1-4, with TRBD1 as a possible D gene (6 bases). The CDR3 consists of 16 residues. Germline V gene sequence: CDR1 LGHNA, CDR2 YNFKEQ. V was cut by 0 bases and J by 6 bases, with 14 bases left in between. The CDR3 DNA is TGTGCCAGCAGCCAAGAACAGGGTGGAGGTGATGAAAAACTGTTTTTT. It translates to CASSQEQGGGDEKLFF.

The DNA for the CDR3 is TGTGCCAGCAGCAGAGGACAGGCTATCTACGAGCAGTACTTC. This gives the protein CASSRGQAIYEQYF. The J gene is TRBJ2-7, the V gene TRBV5-8; 7 bases match TRBD1. The CDR3 loop spans 14 amino acids. CDR1 is SGHTS, CDR2 YDEGEE, per germline. The J segment lost 3 bases and the V segment lost 4 bases, leaving 7 bases of the junction unmatched.

This clone was observed once. The J gene is TRBJ1-2, the V gene TRBV28, with no clear D. The CDR3 extends over 14 amino acids. V lost 2 bases, J lost 8 bases, and 15 bases lay in between. CDR1 and CDR2 from the germline V gene are MDHEN and SYDVKM. The CDR3 sequence is CASSLEVVFGGYTF. The CDR3 DNA reads as TGTGCCAGCAGTTTAGAGGTGGTATTCGGAGGCTACACCTTC.

The J gene is TRBJ2-1, the V gene TRBV7-9; a weak D match, TRBD2 (5 bases). V was shortened by 4 bases and J by 4 bases, with 14 bases between the two germline ends. The germline V gene has CDR1 SEHNR and CDR2 FQNEAQ (reference sequence). The CDR3 is 15 amino acids. The CDR3 DNA is TGTGCCAGCAGCTACGGACTCGACCGTTACAATGAGCAGTTCTTC. This gives the protein CASSYGLDRYNEQFF.

This chain uses TRBV2 with TRBJ2-3; D is unresolved. Germline V gives CDR1 SNHLY, CDR2 FYNNEI. V shed 6 bases and J shed 7 bases, with 11 bases lying between them. The CDR3 covers 12 residues. In DNA form, the CDR3 reads TGTGCCAGCAGAGTAGACTCTTATACGCAGTATTTT. Translation gives CASRVDSYTQYF.

The J gene is TRBJ1-2, the V gene TRBV12-3 or TRBV12-4; D is possibly TRBD1 (5 bases). Trimming took 3 bases from V and 13 from J, leaving 12 bases between them. The CDR3 runs to 11 residues. CDR3 in amino acids: CASSLGMGGTF. CDR3 DNA sequence: TGTGCCAGCAGTTTGGGCATGGGGGGCACCTTC.

The chain carries TRBV4-2 and TRBJ1-6; 8 bases map to TRBD1. With 0 bases clipped from V and 9 bases from J, the junction kept 4 bases outside the gene matches. CDR1 is LGHNA, CDR2 YNFKEQ, per germline. The CDR3 extends over 15 amino acids. The CDR3 region is CASSQDRDRRSPLHF. The CDR3 bases are TGTGCCAGCAGCCAAGATCGGGACAGGCGTTCACCCCTCCACTTT.

In its sample, this clone was seen a few times. The chain is built from TRBV7-2 and TRBJ2-3, with D maybe TRBD2 (6 bases). The ends were cut back, 1 base at V and 1 base at J, with 15 bases in the middle. This CDR3 has 17 residues. Germline values: CDR1 SGHTA, CDR2 FQGNSA. CDR3 protein: CASSLGGAHPGTDTQYF. The DNA for the CDR3 is TGTGCCAGCAGCTTAGGCGGGGCACACCCTGGCACAGATACGCAGTATTTT.

This chain connects TRBV18 to TRBJ1-1; possibly TRBD1 for D (5 bases). Germline V gene sequence: CDR1 KGHSH, CDR2 LQKENI. The V end was cut by 6 bases, the J end by 6 bases, with 14 bases between. CDR3 size: 13 residues. The chain's CDR3 is CASSPARDSEAFF. The CDR3 coding sequence is TGTGCCAGCTCGCCTGCCAGGGATTCTGAAGCTTTCTTT. Variable domain in full (rest from reference TRBV18 and TRBJ1-1): NAGVMQNPRHLVRRRGQEARLRCSPMKGHSHVYWYRQLPEEGLKFMVYLQKENIIDESGMPKERFSAEFPKEGPSILRIQQVVRGDSAAYFCASSPARDSEAFFGQGTRLTVV.

The chain uses TRBV6-6 and TRBJ1-6, with 9 bases matching TRBD1. CDR1 MNHNY and CDR2 SVGAGI come from the germline V gene (reference sequence). V was pared by 5 bases and J by 2 bases, with 16 bases of the junction left unmatched. CDR3 length equals 20 residues. CDR3 sequence reads: CASSPLPGQGKGTYNSPLHF. In nucleotides, the CDR3 is TGTGCCAGCAGTCCTCTCCCGGGACAGGGAAAAGGAACCTATAATTCACCCCTCCACTTT.

Here the CDR3 DNA reads TGTGCCACCAGCCCCCGAACGATTCGTGCCGGAGATACGCAGTATTTT. It yields the protein CATSPRTIRAGDTQYF. The chain is built from TRBV15 and TRBJ2-3; the D is unclear. This CDR3 comprises 16 residues. V was clipped by 5 bases and J by 5 bases, with 20 bases between them. Germline CDR1 is LNHNV and CDR2 is YYDKDF (reference sequence). Full variable domain (rest looked up from reference TRBV15 and TRBJ2-3): DAMVIQNPRYQVTQFGKPVTLSCSQTLNHNVMYWYQQKSSQAPKLLFHYYDKDFNNEADTPDNFQSRRPNTSFCFLDIRSPGLGDTAMYLCATSPRTIRAGDTQYFGPGTRLTVL.

The rearrangement uses TRBV27 and TRBJ2-7; 7 bases align to TRBD1. There are 15 residues in the CDR3. Germline assignment: CDR1 MNHEY and CDR2 SMNVEV (reference sequence). V was clipped by 4 bases and J by 0 bases; unmatched bases: 6. The DNA of the CDR3 is TGTGCCAGCAGTTGGGACAGAGGGAGCTCCTACGAGCAGTACTTC. Its protein product is CASSWDRGSSYEQYF.

V is TRBV7-3 and J is TRBJ2-3; 8 nucleotides line up with TRBD2. Germline loops: CDR1 SGHTA, CDR2 FQGTGA. The CDR3 contains 16 residues. The trim removed 3 bases at V and 1 base at J, leaving 6 bases unmatched. This CDR3 reads CASSFGGALGTDTQYF. The DNA of the CDR3 is TGTGCCAGCAGCTTCGGGGGGGCGCTGGGCACAGATACGCAGTATTTT.

The J gene is TRBJ1-6, the V gene TRBV3-1 (or the pseudogene TRBV3-2); 10 nucleotides match TRBD1. The junction had 6 bases not matched to a gene; V was cut back by 4 bases and J by 9 bases. Per germline, CDR1 LGHDT and CDR2 YNNKEL (reference sequence). This CDR3 has 15 residues. CDR3 region: CASSPSTGGTSPLHF. Here the CDR3 DNA reads TGTGCCAGCAGCCCCTCGACAGGGGGCACTTCACCCCTCCACTTT.

The rearrangement uses TRBV2 and TRBJ1-2; D remains unclear. The CDR3 contains 12 residues. In germline, CDR1 is SNHLY, CDR2 FYNNEI. Between the trimmed V and J ends, which lost 6 bases and 6 bases, there was a span of 11 bases. The CDR3 loop reads CASRVLGNGYTF. The CDR3, as DNA: TGTGCCAGCAGGGTGCTCGGGAATGGCTACACCTTC.

The chain couples TRBV7-9 to TRBJ2-2; 7 bases are a match to TRBD1. Germline lookup yields CDR1 SEHNR and CDR2 FQNEAQ (reference sequence). Losses at the gene ends were 4 bases for V and 3 bases for J; bases not matched to a gene: 5. The CDR3 runs 15 residues. CDR3 sequence: CASSSDRVHTGELFF. Here the CDR3 DNA reads TGTGCCAGCAGCTCAGACAGGGTCCACACCGGGGAGCTGTTTTTT.

This chain links TRBV11-2 with TRBJ2-5, with D possibly TRBD2 on 6 matching bases. Germline lookup yields CDR1 SGHAT and CDR2 FQNNGV. CDR3 size: 15 residues. V was pared by 2 bases and J by 5 bases, with 15 bases between. The CDR3 region has the DNA TGTGCCAGCAGCTTATCAGACGGCCGGGGGGAGACCCAGTACTTC. This gives the protein CASSLSDGRGETQYF. The whole variable domain, filled in from reference TRBV11-2 and TRBJ2-5, reads EAGVAQSPRYKIIEKRQSVAFWCNPISGHATLYWYQQILGQGPKLLIQFQNNGVVDDSQLPKDRFSAERLKGVDSTLKIQPAKLEDSAVYLCASSLSDGRGETQYFGPGTRLLVL.

About this clone itself: Other DNA sequences of this sample code for an identical CDR3. The chain links TRBV5-1 to TRBJ2-7; 8 bases agree with TRBD1. V lost 0 bases to trimming and J lost 3 bases; unmatched junction nucleotides: 5. Per the germline V gene, CDR1 is SGHRS and CDR2 is YFSETQ. The CDR3 contains 15 residues. The CDR3 sequence is CASSLDGTGYYEQYF. For the CDR3, the DNA is TGCGCCAGCAGCTTGGACGGGACAGGCTACTACGAGCAGTACTTC.

V is TRBV28 and J is TRBJ1-2; 12 bases are a match to TRBD1. The CDR3 length is 16 residues. J was trimmed by 4 bases and V by 7 bases; bases with no gene match: 10. Per germline, CDR1 MDHEN and CDR2 SYDVKM. The CDR3, as DNA: TGTGCCAGCACAGGGACAGGGGGCACGAGCTCCTATGGCTACACCTTC. Its protein is CASTGTGGTSSYGYTF.

This chain joins TRBV5-4 and TRBJ2-7; D may be TRBD2 (5 bases). The germline V and J ends were trimmed by 4 bases and 1 base, with 12 bases remaining between them. This CDR3 contains 14 residues. Looked up from germline, CDR1 is SGHNT and CDR2 is YYREEE (reference sequence). The CDR3 region is CASSGIGGSYEQYF. For the CDR3, the DNA is TGTGCCAGCAGCGGGATTGGAGGATCCTACGAGCAGTACTTC.

The chain employs TRBV7-2 and TRBJ2-1, with D perhaps matching TRBD2 (5 bases). CDR3 size: 15 residues. CDR1 is SGHTA, CDR2 FQGNSA, per germline. V was pared by 5 bases and J by 0 bases, with 11 bases between. For the CDR3, the DNA is TGTGCCAGCAGCCCGCCGGGGAGCTCCTACAATGAGCAGTTCTTC. As protein: CASSPPGSSYNEQFF.

The chain recombines TRBV7-9 with TRBJ2-2; D gene uncertain. Germline V gene lookup returns CDR1 SEHNR and CDR2 FQNEAQ (reference sequence). Trimming stripped 8 bases from V and 6 bases from J, with 13 bases between. The CDR3 runs 13 residues. The CDR3, as DNA: TGTGCCAGCCCCGGGTCCACTGCCGGGGAGCTGTTTTTT. Protein product: CASPGSTAGELFF.

V gene TRBV11-2 combines with J gene TRBJ2-7; D gene ambiguous. The CDR3 has 11 residues. V shed 8 bases and J shed 7 bases, with 12 bases lying between them. The V gene's germline CDR1 is SGHAT and CDR2 FQNNGV. The CDR3 coding sequence is TGTGCCAGCTCTAACTACGAAGAGCAGTACTTC. It specifies CASSNYEEQYF. Using reference TRBV11-2 and TRBJ2-7 for the parts outside the CDR3, the full variable domain is EAGVAQSPRYKIIEKRQSVAFWCNPISGHATLYWYQQILGQGPKLLIQFQNNGVVDDSQLPKDRFSAERLKGVDSTLKIQPAKLEDSAVYLCASSNYEEQYFGPGTRLTVT.

J is TRBJ1-2 and V is TRBV14, with TRBD1 as a possible D gene (6 bases). From germline, CDR1 is SGHDN and CDR2 FVKESK. The CDR3 extends over 13 amino acids. V lost 4 bases and J lost 6, with 12 bases in between. The DNA of the CDR3 is TGTGCCAGCAGCCGGTCAGGGGAGCATGGCTACACCTTC. This codes for CASSRSGEHGYTF.